This TCR beta chain was sequenced during a study of identical twins. Overall study results and limits: Insertion counts were lower in abundant cord blood beta clonotypes, a trend that memory repertoires did not show.

The CDR3 consists of 12 residues. Germline-derived CDR1 and CDR2 are SQVTM and ANQGSEA. V lost 5 bases and J 2 bases, leaving 10 bases between the germline ends. TCRdb called the 5' RACE reads again in MiXCR, with one record for every CDR3 protein. The repertoire holds 570,000 or so distinct CDR3 sequences, with nearly 10% as singletons. This clonotype was detected ten times or more. As yet, its antigen is unknown. These data were likewise used in another study, on yellow fever vaccine responses in identical twins.

The specimen sequenced was PBMCs. This sequence joins TRBV29-1 and TRBJ2-7, with D perhaps TRBD1 or TRBD2 (5 bases each). The receptor comes from a woman under 30 in good health. CDR3 DNA sequence: TGCAGCGTTAGGGACGAGACCTACGAGCAGTACTTC. This sequence encodes CSVRDETYEQYF.